This TCR beta chain was identified in a study of tumour-infiltrating T cells in Burkitt lymphoma (dated by TCRdb to the early 2020s). For the study in its entirety: Clinical outcome was correlated with TCR repertoire data, and overall and progression-free survival were found to be predicted by productive clonality independently of established prognosticators, including age at diagnosis.

Note on this clone: No cognate antigen has been identified for it. No base quality information exists; no much larger clone differs at one position.

The library was obtained by the immunoSEQ multiplex PCR assay. This immuneACCESS table, as held by TCRdb, lists in-frame sequences with V and J called but not all clones. Of the missing ones, under half trace to an unresolved V gene in checked studies; the others have no known cause. Recorded for this sample are several thousand clones; 84% of them occurred a single time. The ten top clones hold roughly an eighth of the sample. Sequenced input: tumor tissue. This TCR was sampled from a human donor with diffuse large B-cell lymphoma. Some clones in this sample may be carry-over from other donors' samples.

The DNA sequence is TGTGCCAGCAGTCCCTGGACAGGAAAATATGATCAGCCCCAGCATTTT. This yields the protein CASSPWTGKYDQPQHF. The rearrangement combines TRBV27 with TRBJ1-5; 7 central nucleotides agree with TRBD1. For this chain, trimming is 5 bases at the V end and 5 bases at the J end, and the number of junction bases without a gene match is 12. The CDR3 has 16 amino acids, counting the end cysteine and phenylalanine. Of the read, only the CDR3 DNA is kept; its 48 bases are in frame from base 1. CDR1 and CDR2, looked up from the germline V gene (reference sequence), are MNHEY and SMNVEV.